This T cell receptor (beta chain) was documented in a study of identical twins. Study-wide results and caveats: Beta out-of-frame sequences showed weaker excess twin sharing. Reduced insertions were recorded for abundant cord blood beta clonotypes, with no such pattern in memory repertoires. Among out-of-frame alpha sequences shared by twins, low generation probability occurred in excess.

With respect to this clonotype: The antigen remains unidentified.

cDNA carried unique molecular identifiers, and a universal primer site was added by template switching. TCRdb independently ran MiXCR on the 5' RACE reads; one entry per CDR3 protein. Of around 220,000 distinct CDR3 sequences listed, more than 12% are singletons. Sequenced sample: memory (CD45RO+) T cells sorted from blood. The source of this sequence is a woman aged 18-35 years in good health.

The CDR3 loop reads CASSPRGRLDTEAFF. Written as DNA, the CDR3 is TGTGCCAGCAGCCCGAGGGGGCGTCTTGACACTGAAGCTTTCTTT. The rearrangement links TRBV3-1 to TRBJ1-1, with 7 bases aligning to TRBD1. Germline assignment: CDR1 LGHDT and CDR2 YNNKEL (reference sequence). The CDR3 has 15 amino acids. V gave up 4 bases and J gave up 3 bases; unmatched junction bases: 8.